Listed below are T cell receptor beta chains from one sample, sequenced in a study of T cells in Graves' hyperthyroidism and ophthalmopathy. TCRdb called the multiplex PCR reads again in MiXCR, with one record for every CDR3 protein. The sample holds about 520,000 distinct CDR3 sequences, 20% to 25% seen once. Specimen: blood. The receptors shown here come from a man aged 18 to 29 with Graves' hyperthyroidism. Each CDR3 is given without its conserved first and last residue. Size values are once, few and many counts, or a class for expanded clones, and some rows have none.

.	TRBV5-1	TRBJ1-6	ASSYGTANSPLH
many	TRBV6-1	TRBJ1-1	ASTGHVNTEAF
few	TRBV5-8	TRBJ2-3	ASSLILSTDTQY
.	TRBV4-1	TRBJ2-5	ASSQVPSEWETQY
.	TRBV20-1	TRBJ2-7	SATEGDRKQY
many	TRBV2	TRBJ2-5	ASSVEQQETQY
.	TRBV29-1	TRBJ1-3	SVSITSGNTIY
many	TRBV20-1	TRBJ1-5	SATKSGQPQH
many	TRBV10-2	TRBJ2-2	ASWTGYTGELF
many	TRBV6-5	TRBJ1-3	ASTLSRGRGNTIY
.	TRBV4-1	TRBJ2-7	ASSQTGAEQY
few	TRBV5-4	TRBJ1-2	ASSLGGQGVSYGYT
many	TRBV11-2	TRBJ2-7	ASSPPGLYEQY
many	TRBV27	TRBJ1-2	ASRETGGAEGYT
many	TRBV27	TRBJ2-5	ASSFAGGTGETQY
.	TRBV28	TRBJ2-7	ASSSRTGRRYEQY
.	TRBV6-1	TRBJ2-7	ASIEIGGSSYEQY
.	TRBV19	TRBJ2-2	ASRNGGAGELF
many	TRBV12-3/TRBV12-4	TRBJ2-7	ASSFPGRNNEQY
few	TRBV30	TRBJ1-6	AWSVGKDSSSYNSPLH
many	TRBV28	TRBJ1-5	ASRPRLRRNGEQPQH
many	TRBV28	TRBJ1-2	ASSLQGAHGYT
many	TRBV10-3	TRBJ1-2	AIRNNWGPFELANYGYT
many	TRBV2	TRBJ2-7	ASRGGKQVSYEQY
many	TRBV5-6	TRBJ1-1	ASSAIGGNTEAF
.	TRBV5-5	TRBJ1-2	ASRSATGTSYGYT
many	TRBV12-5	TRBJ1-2	ASGTGNYGYT
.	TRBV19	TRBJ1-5	ATRTEGIGNQPQH
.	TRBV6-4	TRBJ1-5	ASRGGLGQPQH
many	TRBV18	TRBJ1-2	ASSTAVYGYT
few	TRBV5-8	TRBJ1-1	ASSSEGLPTEAF
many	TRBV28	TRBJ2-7	ASSFPEQAYEQY
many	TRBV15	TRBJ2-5	ATSSWDSGETQY
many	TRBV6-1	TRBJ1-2	ASSEVTASKSGYT
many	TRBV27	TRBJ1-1	ASKDRPNTEAF
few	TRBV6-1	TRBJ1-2	ASSEETEALYGYT
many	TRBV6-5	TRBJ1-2	ASSYGVGNYGYT
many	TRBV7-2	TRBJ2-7	ASSGPDRAEQY
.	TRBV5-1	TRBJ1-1	ASSRQGGDFTEAF
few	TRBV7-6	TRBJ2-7	ASSLSRGGDEQY
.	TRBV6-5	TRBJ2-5	ASSYSRQGARETQY
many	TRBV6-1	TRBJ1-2	ASSSGNYGYT
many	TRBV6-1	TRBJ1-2	ASRFDRVGGYT
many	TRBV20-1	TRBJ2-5	SARDLGRGDLETQY
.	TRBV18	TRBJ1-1	ASSRGDRVFPEAF
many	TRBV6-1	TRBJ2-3	ASSERTATDTQY
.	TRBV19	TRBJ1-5	ASSGDRIYQPQH
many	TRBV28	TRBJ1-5	ASRPVGLGNQPQH
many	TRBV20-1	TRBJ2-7	SSRGPSSYEQY